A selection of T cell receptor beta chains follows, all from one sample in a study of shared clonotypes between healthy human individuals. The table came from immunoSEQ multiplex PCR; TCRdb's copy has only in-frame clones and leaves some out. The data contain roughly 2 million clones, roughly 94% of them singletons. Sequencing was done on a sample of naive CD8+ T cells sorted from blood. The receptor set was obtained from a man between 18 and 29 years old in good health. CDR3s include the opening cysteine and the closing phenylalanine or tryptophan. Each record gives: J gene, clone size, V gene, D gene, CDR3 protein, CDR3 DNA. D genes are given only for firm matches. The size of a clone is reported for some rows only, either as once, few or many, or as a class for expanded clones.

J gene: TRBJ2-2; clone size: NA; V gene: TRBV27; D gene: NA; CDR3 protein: CASSLGDPANTGELFF; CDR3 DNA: TGTGCCAGCAGTCTCGGCGACCCAGCGAACACCGGGGAGCTGTTTTTT
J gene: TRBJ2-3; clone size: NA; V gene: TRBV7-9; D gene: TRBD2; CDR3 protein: CASSYSRTSPSTDTQYF; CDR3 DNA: TGTGCCAGCAGTTACTCTCGGACTAGCCCATCCACAGATACGCAGTATTTT
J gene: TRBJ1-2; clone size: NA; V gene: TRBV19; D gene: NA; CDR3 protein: CASSGRETYGYTF; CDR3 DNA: TGTGCCAGTAGTGGCAGGGAGACCTATGGCTACACCTTC
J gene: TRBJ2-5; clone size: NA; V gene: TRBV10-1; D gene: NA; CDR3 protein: CASSDGRDQYF; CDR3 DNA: TGCGCCAGCAGCGATGGACGAGACCAGTACTTC
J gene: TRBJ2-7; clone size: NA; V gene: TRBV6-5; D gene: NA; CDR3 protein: CASSYSVGVRGYEQYF; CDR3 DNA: TGTGCCAGCAGTTACTCGGTCGGGGTTCGCGGCTACGAGCAGTACTTC
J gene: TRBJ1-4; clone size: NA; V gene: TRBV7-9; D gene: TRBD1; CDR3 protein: CASSPGPTGDATNEKLFF; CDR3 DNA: TGTGCCAGCAGCCCCGGGCCAACAGGGGACGCAACTAATGAAAAACTGTTTTTT
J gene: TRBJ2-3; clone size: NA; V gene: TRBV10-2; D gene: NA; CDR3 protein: CASSDFDSGEGTDTQYF; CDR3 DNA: TGCGCCAGCAGTGATTTCGATAGTGGCGAAGGCACAGATACGCAGTATTTT
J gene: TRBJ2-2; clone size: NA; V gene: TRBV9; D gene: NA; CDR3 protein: CASSQRPGNTGELFF; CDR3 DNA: TGTGCCAGCAGCCAACGCCCTGGAAACACCGGGGAGCTGTTTTTT
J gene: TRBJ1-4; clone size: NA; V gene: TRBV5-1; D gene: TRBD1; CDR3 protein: CASSSDRVYEKLFF; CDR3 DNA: TGCGCCAGCAGCTCCGACAGGGTGTATGAAAAACTGTTTTTT
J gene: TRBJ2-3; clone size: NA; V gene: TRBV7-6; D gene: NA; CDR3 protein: CASSQTGGGRGGDTQYF; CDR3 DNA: TGTGCCAGCAGTCAAACGGGTGGCGGTCGTGGGGGAGATACGCAGTATTTT
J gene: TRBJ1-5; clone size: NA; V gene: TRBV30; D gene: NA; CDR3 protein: CAWSDRVGGNQPQHF; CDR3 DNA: TGTGCCTGGAGTGATAGGGTTGGGGGTAATCAGCCCCAGCATTTT
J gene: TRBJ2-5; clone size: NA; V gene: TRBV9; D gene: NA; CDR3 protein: CASSVANQETQYF; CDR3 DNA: TGTGCCAGCAGCGTAGCGAACCAAGAGACCCAGTACTTC
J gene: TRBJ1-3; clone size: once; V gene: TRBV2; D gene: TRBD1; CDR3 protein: CASSVGDSLSGNTIYF; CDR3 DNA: TGTGCCAGCAGTGTAGGGGACAGTCTCTCTGGAAACACCATATATTTT
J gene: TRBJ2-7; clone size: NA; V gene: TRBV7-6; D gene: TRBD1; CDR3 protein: CASSPTGGDEQYF; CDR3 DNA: TGTGCCAGCAGCCCGACAGGGGGAGACGAGCAGTACTTC
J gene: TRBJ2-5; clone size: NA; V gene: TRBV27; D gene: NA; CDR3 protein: CASSLSARETQYF; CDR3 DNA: TGTGCCAGCAGTTTATCGGCTAGGGAGACCCAGTACTTC
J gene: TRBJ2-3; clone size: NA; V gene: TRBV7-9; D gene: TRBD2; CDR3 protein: CASSLMGGSNPDTQYF; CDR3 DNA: TGTGCCAGCAGCTTGATGGGCGGGAGTAACCCAGATACGCAGTATTTT
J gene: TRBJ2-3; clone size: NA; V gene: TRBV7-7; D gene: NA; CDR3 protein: CASSPVVGSTDTQYF; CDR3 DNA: TGTGCTAGCAGCCCCGTCGTAGGGAGCACAGATACGCAGTATTTT
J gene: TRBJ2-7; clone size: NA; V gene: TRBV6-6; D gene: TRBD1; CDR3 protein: CASSYSRGQGAYEQYF; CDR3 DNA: TGTGCCAGCAGTTACTCGAGAGGACAGGGGGCCTACGAGCAGTACTTC
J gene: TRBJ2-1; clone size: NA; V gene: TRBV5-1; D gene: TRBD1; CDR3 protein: CASSLSSIGQVDNEQFF; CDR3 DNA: TGCGCCAGCAGCTTGTCTTCAATCGGACAGGTCGACAATGAGCAGTTCTTC
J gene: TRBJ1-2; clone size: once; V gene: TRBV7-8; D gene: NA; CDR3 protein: CASSLFRDGNYGYTF; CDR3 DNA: TGTGCCAGCAGCTTATTTAGGGACGGCAACTATGGCTACACCTTC
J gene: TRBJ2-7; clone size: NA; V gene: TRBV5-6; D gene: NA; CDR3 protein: CASSLWRASYEQYF; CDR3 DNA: TGTGCCAGCAGCTTGTGGCGGGCTAGCTACGAGCAGTACTTC
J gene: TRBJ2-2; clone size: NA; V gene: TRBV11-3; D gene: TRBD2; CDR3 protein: CASSDSGRGNTGELFF; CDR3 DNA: TGTGCCAGCAGCGATAGCGGGAGGGGGAACACCGGGGAGCTGTTTTTT
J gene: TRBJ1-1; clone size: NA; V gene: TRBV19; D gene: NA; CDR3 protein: CASSRDGNTEAFF; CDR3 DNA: TGTGCCAGTAGTAGGGACGGGAACACTGAAGCTTTCTTT
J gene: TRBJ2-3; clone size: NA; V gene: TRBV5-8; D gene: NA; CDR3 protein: CASSSEGWGAADTQYF; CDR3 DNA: TGTGCCAGCAGCTCCGAAGGATGGGGGGCGGCAGATACGCAGTATTTT
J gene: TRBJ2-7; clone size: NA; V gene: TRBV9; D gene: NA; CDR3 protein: CASSVAKNSYEQYF; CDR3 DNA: TGTGCCAGCAGCGTAGCAAAGAACTCCTACGAGCAGTACTTC
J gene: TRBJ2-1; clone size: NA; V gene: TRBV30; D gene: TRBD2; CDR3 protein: CAWSIGLGANEQFF; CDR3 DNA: TGTGCCTGGAGTATAGGACTAGGCGCAAATGAGCAGTTCTTC
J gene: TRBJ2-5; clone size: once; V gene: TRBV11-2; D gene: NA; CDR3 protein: CASSPLPAAETQYF; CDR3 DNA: TGTGCCAGCAGCCCACTTCCCGCGGCAGAGACCCAGTACTTC
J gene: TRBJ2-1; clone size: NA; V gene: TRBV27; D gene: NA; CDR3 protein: CASRGPRKDGVSYNEQFF; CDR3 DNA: TGTGCCAGCAGGGGGCCCCGGAAGGACGGCGTCTCCTACAATGAGCAGTTCTTC
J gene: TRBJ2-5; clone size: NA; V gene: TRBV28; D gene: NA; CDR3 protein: CASSPPFVQETQYF; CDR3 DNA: TGTGCCAGCAGTCCACCGTTCGTCCAAGAGACCCAGTACTTC
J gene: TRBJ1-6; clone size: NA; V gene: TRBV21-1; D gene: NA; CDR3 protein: CASGASWVNSPLHF; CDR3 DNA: TGTGCCAGCGGGGCTTCCTGGGTTAATTCACCCCTCCACTTT
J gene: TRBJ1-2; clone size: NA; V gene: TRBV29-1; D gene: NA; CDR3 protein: CSVEDGSSYGYTF; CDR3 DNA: TGCAGCGTTGAAGACGGCTCTAGCTATGGCTACACCTTC
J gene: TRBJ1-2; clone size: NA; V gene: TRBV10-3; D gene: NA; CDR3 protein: CAISESLGAGYGYTF; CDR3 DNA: TGTGCCATCAGTGAGTCTCTGGGGGCGGGCTATGGCTACACCTTC
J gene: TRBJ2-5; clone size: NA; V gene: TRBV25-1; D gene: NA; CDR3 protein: CASSPGGEETQYF; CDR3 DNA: TGTGCCAGCAGTCCAGGGGGGGAAGAGACCCAGTACTTC
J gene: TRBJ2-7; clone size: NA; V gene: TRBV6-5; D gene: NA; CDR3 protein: CASSYSMGQVSYEQYF; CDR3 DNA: TGTGCCAGCAGTTACTCGATGGGACAAGTCTCCTACGAGCAGTACTTC
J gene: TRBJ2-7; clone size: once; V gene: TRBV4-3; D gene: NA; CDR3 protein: CASSQEEGEGGYEQYF; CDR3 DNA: TGCGCCAGCAGCCAAGAAGAGGGGGAGGGTGGGTACGAGCAGTACTTC
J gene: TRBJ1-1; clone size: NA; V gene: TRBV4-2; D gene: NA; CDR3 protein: CASSLTGITEAFF; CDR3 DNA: TGTGCCAGCAGCCTCACAGGGATCACTGAAGCTTTCTTT
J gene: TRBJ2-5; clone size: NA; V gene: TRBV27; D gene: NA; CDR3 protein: CASSLFLGGPEETQYF; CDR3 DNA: TGTGCCAGCAGTTTATTCTTGGGGGGGCCAGAAGAGACCCAGTACTTC
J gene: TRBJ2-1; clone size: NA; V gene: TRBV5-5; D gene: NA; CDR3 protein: CASSYLNEQFF; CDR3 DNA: TGTGCCAGCAGCTATTTGAATGAGCAGTTCTTC
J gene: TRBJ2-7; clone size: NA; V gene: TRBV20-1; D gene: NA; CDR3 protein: CSAPWGYEQYF; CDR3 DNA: TGCAGTGCCCCGTGGGGGTACGAGCAGTACTTC
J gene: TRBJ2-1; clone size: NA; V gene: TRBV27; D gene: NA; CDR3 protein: CASGGQGFNEQFF; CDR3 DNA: TGTGCCAGCGGGGGGCAGGGCTTCAATGAGCAGTTCTTC
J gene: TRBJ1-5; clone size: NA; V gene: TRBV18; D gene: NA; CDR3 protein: CASSLGYNQPQHF; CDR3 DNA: TGTGCCAGCTCACTTGGATACAATCAGCCCCAGCATTTT
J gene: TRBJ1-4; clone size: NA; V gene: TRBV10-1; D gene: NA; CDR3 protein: CASRRQRAF; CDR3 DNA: TGCGCCAGCAGGCGACAGCGCGCTTTT
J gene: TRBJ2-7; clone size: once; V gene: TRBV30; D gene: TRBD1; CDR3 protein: CAWEGTVSYEQYF; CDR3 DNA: TGTGCCTGGGAAGGGACAGTCTCCTACGAGCAGTACTTC
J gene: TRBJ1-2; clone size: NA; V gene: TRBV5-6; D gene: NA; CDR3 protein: CASSWSEALYGYTF; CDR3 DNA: TGTGCCAGCAGCTGGAGCGAGGCTCTCTATGGCTACACCTTC
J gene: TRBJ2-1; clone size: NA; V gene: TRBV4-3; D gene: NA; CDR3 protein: CASSQLSPPYNEQFF; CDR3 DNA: TGCGCCAGCAGCCAGTTAAGTCCCCCCTACAATGAGCAGTTCTTC
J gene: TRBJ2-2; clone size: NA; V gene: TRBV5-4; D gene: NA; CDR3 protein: CASSEGVPGELFF; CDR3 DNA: TGTGCCAGCAGCGAGGGAGTTCCCGGGGAGCTGTTTTTT
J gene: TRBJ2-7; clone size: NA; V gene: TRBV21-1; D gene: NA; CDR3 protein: CASTCPGPWGEQYF; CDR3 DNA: TGTGCCAGCACCTGTCCGGGACCCTGGGGGGAGCAGTACTTC
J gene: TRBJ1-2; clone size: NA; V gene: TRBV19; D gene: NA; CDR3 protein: CASSSNPGPAHHGYTF; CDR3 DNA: TGTGCCAGTAGTTCAAATCCGGGACCAGCTCACCATGGCTACACCTTC
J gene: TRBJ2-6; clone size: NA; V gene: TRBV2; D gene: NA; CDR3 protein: CASSGWDGLLANVLTF; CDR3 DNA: TGTGCCAGCAGTGGGTGGGACGGACTCTTGGCCAACGTCCTGACTTTC
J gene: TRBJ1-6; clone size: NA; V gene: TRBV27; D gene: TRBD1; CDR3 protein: CASRLQGNNSPLHF; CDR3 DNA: TGTGCCAGCAGACTACAGGGGAATAATTCACCCCTCCACTTT
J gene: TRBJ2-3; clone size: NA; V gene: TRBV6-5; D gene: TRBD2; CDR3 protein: CASSAWGGDTDTQYF; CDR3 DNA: TGTGCCAGCAGTGCATGGGGAGGGGACACAGATACGCAGTATTTT
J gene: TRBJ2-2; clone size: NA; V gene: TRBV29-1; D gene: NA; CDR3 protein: CARWAENTGELFF; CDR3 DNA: TGCGCCCGGTGGGCCGAAAACACCGGGGAGCTGTTTTTT
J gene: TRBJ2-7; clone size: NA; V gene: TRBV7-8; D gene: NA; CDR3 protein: CASSLRSSAYEQYF; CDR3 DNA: TGTGCCAGCAGTCTCCGGTCGTCTGCCTACGAGCAGTACTTC
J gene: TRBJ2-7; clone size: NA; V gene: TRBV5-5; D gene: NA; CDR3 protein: CASSLLSGVSYEQYF; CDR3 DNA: TGTGCCAGCAGCTTGTTGAGCGGCGTATCCTACGAGCAGTACTTC
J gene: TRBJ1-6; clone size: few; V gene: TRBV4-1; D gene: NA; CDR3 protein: CASSPVWGKEGEPLHF; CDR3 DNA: TGCGCCAGCAGCCCCGTGTGGGGGAAGGAGGGAGAACCCCTCCACTTT
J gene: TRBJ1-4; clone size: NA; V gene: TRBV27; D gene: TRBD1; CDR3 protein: CASSLSGQGWVVDEKLFF; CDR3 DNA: TGTGCCAGCAGTTTATCGGGACAGGGGTGGGTTGTGGATGAAAAACTGTTTTTT
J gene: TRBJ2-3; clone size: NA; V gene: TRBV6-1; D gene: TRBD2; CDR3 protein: CATRALAGFDTQYF; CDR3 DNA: TGTGCCACCCGGGCGCTAGCGGGTTTTGATACGCAGTATTTT
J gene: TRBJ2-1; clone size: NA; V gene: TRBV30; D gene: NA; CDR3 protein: CAWSVYGGEEFF; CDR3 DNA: TGTGCCTGGAGTGTATACGGGGGCGAAGAGTTCTTC
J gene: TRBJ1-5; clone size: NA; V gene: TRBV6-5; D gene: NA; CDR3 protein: CASSYREGLQPQHF; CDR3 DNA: TGTGCCAGCAGTTATCGGGAGGGCTTGCAGCCCCAGCATTTT